These 8 T cell receptor beta chains were sequenced from one sample in a study of T cells in Graves' hyperthyroidism and ophthalmopathy. Amplified TCR beta CDR3 regions derived from RNA transcripts. TCR CDR3 regions were first amplified by RT-PCR with HTBI primers. Each CDR3 protein gets one entry after TCRdb re-called the multiplex PCR reads with MiXCR. The sample contains more than 95,000 distinct CDR3 sequences, roughly 50% of which appear only once. Sequenced: blood. The receptors were sampled from a man aged 40-50 years with Graves' hyperthyroidism.

This clonotype was seen many times. This chain connects TRBV7-2 to TRBJ1-3; D is perhaps TRBD1 (5 bases). The ends were cut back, 4 bases at V and 4 bases at J, with 17 bases in the middle. The CDR3 consists of 16 residues. Germline CDR1 is SGHTA and CDR2 is FQGNSA. The CDR3 nucleotides read TGTGCCAGCAGCTCCCGTCGGGGGGGTGAGGGAAACACCATATATTTT. Protein product: CASSSRRGGEGNTIYF.

This clonotype came up many times. The genes are TRBV10-3 and TRBJ2-1; perhaps TRBD2 as D (6 bases). The germline V and J ends were trimmed by 5 bases and 4 bases, with 12 bases remaining between them. This CDR3 comprises 14 residues. Germline CDR1 and CDR2: ENHRY and SYGVKD. The CDR3 here is CAISTGTVYNEQFF. The CDR3 bases are TGTGCCATCAGTACCGGGACTGTATACAATGAGCAGTTCTTC.

The chain carries TRBV7-9 and TRBJ2-7; 7 positions agree with TRBD1. CDR3 size: 14 residues. V was pared by 4 bases and J by 2 bases, with 5 bases of the junction left unmatched. CDR1 is SEHNR and CDR2 is FQNEAQ in the germline V gene (reference sequence). This CDR3 reads CASSSIGTAYEQYF. CDR3 sequence (DNA): TGTGCCAGCAGCTCGATCGGGACAGCCTACGAGCAGTACTTC.

The chain combines TRBV2 with TRBJ2-7; 7 bases align to TRBD2. With the DNA end fitting TRBJ2-5 better, the J assignment may be wrong. The germline CDR1 and CDR2 sequences are SNHLY and FYNNEI. The CDR3 spans 12 residues. Here the CDR3 DNA reads TGTGCCAGCCTGGGGGGGTTGGAGACCCAGTACTTC. Amino acid sequence: CASLGGLETQYF.

This clonotype occurred many times. V and J are TRBV11-3 and TRBJ2-1; 7 positions match TRBD2. The V and J ends lost 6 bases and 8 bases, in that order; junction bases with no gene match: 10. Germline CDR1 and CDR2: SGHNT and YENEEA. There are 14 residues in the CDR3. CDR3 sequence reads: CASSWDYTRDEQFF. The CDR3 nucleotides are TGTGCCAGCAGTTGGGACTACACCCGGGATGAGCAGTTCTTC. Complete variable domain (other parts from reference TRBV11-3 and TRBJ2-1): EAGVVQSPRYKIIEKKQPVAFWCNPISGHNTLYWYLQNLGQGPELLIRYENEEAVDDSQLPKDRFSAERLKGVDSTLKIQPAELGDSAVYLCASSWDYTRDEQFFGPGTRLTVL.

The chain uses TRBV6-5 and TRBJ2-7; 9 nucleotides align to TRBD1. The junction had 7 bases not matched to a gene; V was cut back by 6 bases and J by 7 bases. The germline CDR1 and CDR2 sequences are MNHEY and SVGAGI. This CDR3 has 13 residues. The CDR3 is CASRLQGAWEQYF. For the CDR3, the DNA is TGTGCCAGCAGATTACAGGGGGCATGGGAGCAGTACTTC.

The V and J genes are TRBV20-1 and TRBJ1-1; 9 nucleotides align to TRBD1. The J segment lost 11 bases and the V segment lost 3 bases, leaving 7 bases of the junction unmatched. The CDR3 has 12 amino acids. Per germline, CDR1 DFQATT and CDR2 SNEGSKA (reference sequence). DNA of the CDR3: TGCAGTGCTAGGGGGACAGGGTTGGAGGCTTTCTTT. Amino acid sequence: CSARGTGLEAFF.

This clonotype was seen ten or more times. The rearrangement uses TRBV29-1 and TRBJ1-1; perhaps TRBD1 as D (5 bases). The CDR3 loop spans 13 amino acids. The germline V gene encodes CDR1 SQVTM and CDR2 ANQGSEA. Trimming left V 2 bases short and J 7 bases short, with 14 bases between. The CDR3 here is CSVEKGRVGEAFF. CDR3 in DNA: TGCAGCGTTGAAAAGGGCAGGGTGGGTGAAGCTTTCTTT.